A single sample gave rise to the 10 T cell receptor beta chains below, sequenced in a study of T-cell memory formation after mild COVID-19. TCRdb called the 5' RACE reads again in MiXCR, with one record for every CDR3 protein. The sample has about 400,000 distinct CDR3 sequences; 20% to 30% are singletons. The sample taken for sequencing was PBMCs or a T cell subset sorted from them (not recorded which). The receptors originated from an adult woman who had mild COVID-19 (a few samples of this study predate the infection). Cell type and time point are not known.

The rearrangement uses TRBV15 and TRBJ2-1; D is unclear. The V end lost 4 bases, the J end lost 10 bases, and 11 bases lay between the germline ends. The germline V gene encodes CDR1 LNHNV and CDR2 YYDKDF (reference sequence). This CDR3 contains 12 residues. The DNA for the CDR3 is TGTGCCACCAGCATTCGAGGCGACGAGCAGTTCTTC. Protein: CATSIRGDEQFF.

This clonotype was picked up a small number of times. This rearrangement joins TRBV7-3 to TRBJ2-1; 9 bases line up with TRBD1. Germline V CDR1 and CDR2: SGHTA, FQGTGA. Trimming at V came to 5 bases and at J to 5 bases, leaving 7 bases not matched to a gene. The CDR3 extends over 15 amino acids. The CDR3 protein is CASSLRQGVNNEQFF. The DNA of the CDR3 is TGTGCCAGCAGCCTAAGACAGGGGGTTAACAATGAGCAGTTCTTC.

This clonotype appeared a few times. CDR3 sequence reads: CASSPTSEHRRSTEAFF. The CDR3 nucleotides are TGTGCCAGCAGCCCTACGTCGGAACACAGGAGGAGCACTGAAGCTTTCTTT. The chain links TRBV7-9 to TRBJ1-1; possibly TRBD1 for D (5 bases). The length of the CDR3 is 17 residues. The germline V gene has CDR1 SEHNR and CDR2 FQNEAQ (reference sequence). V shed 5 bases and J shed 4 bases, with 23 bases lying between them.

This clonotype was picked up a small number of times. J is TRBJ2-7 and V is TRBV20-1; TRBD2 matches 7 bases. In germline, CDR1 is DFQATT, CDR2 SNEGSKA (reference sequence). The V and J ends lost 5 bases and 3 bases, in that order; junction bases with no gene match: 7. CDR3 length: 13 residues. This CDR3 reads CSAGGDWLYEQYF. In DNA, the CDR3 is TGCAGTGCTGGGGGGGACTGGCTCTACGAGCAGTACTTC.

DNA of the CDR3: TGTGCCAGTAGTACCCGGACTATGGTCACAGATACGCAGTATTTT. It yields the protein CASSTRTMVTDTQYF. The chain recombines TRBV19 with TRBJ2-3, with D possibly TRBD2 on 6 matching bases. Germline loops: CDR1 LNHDA, CDR2 SQIVND (reference sequence). V was trimmed by 4 bases and J by 2 bases, leaving 13 bases between them. CDR3 size: 15 residues.

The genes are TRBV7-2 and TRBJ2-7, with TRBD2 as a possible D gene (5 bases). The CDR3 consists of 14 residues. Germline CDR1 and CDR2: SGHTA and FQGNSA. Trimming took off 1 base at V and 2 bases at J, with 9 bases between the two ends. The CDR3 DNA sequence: TGTGCCAGCAGCTTAGGGACTTCACCCTACGAGCAGTACTTC. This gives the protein CASSLGTSPYEQYF. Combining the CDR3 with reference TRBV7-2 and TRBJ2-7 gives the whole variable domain GAGVSQSPSNKVTEKGKDVELRCDPISGHTALYWYRQSLGQGLEFLIYFQGNSAPDKSGLPSDRFSAERTGGSVSTLTIQRTQQEDSAVYLCASSLGTSPYEQYFGPGTRLTVT.

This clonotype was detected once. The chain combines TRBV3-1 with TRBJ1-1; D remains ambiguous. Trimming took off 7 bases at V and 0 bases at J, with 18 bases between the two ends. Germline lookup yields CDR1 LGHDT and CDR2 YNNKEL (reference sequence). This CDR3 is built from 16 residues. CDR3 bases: TGTGCCAGCACCCCTTCGTGGGCGGCTCTGAACACTGAAGCTTTCTTT. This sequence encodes CASTPSWAALNTEAFF.

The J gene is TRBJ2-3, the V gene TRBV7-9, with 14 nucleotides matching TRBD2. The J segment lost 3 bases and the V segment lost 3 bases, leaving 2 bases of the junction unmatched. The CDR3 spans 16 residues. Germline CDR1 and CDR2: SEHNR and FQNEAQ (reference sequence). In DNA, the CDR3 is TGTGCCAGCAGCTTCGGACTAGCGGGGGGAACAGATACGCAGTATTTT. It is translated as CASSFGLAGGTDTQYF.

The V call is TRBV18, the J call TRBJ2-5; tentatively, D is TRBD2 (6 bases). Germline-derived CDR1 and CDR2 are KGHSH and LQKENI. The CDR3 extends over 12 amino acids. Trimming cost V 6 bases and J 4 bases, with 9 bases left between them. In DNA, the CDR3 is TGTGCCAGCTCCGGACTAACAGAGACCCAGTACTTC. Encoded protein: CASSGLTETQYF.

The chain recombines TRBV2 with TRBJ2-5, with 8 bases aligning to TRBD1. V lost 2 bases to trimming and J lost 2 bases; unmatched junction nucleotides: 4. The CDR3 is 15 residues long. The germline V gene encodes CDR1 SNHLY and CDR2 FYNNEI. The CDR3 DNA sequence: TGTGCCAGCAGTGAACGGGGACAGGTACAAGAGACCCAGTACTTC. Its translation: CASSERGQVQETQYF.